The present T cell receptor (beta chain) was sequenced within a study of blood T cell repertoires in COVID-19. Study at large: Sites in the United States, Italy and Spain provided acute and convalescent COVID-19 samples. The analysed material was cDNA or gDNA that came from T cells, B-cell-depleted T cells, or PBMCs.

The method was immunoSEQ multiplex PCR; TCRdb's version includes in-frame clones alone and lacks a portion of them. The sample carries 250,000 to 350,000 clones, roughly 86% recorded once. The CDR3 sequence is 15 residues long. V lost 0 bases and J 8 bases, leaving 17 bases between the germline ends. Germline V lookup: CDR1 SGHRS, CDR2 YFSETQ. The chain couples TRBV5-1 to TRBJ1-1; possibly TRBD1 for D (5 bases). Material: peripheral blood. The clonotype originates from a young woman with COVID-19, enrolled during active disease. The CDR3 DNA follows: TGCGCCAGCAGCTTGGAGGGGCGCCCCGAAGGCGAAGCTTTCTTT. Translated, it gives CASSLEGRPEGEAFF.